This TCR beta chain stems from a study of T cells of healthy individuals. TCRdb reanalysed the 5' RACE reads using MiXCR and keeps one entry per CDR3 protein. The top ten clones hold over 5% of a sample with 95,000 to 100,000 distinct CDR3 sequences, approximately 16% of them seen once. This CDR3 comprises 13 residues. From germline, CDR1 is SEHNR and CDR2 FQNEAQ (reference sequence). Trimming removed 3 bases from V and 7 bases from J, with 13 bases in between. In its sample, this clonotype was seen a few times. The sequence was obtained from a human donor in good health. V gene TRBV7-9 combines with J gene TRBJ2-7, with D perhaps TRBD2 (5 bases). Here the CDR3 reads CASSFPGPGEQYF. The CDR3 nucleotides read TGTGCCAGCAGCTTTCCCGGTCCGGGGGAGCAGTACTTC.